The 18 T cell receptor beta chains below come from one sample, sequenced in a study of beta chain features in type 1 diabetes. The authors reverse transcribed all of the isolated RNA, so sequencing captured expressed TCRB transcripts. The assay was immunoSEQ multiplex PCR, and TCRdb's table has in-frame clones only and misses some. The sample yields roughly 250,000 clones, around 68% seen once. Specimen: naive CD4+ T cells from blood. The receptors derive from a man aged 25-45 years in good health.

V is TRBV5-6 and J is TRBJ1-5; 8 bases line up with TRBD1. In germline, CDR1 is SGHDT, CDR2 YYEEEE. The CDR3 runs 16 residues. V was pared by 3 bases and J by 3 bases, with 8 bases of the junction left unmatched. For the CDR3, the DNA is TGTGCCAGCAGCTATTCCGGCAGGGGGCCCAATCAGCCCCAGCATTTT. Translated: CASSYSGRGPNQPQHF.

This clone appeared a few times. This chain uses TRBV28 with TRBJ2-5; 12 positions agree with TRBD2. Trimming took 8 bases from V and 4 from J; bases not matched to a gene: 2. CDR1 and CDR2 (germline): MDHEN, SYDVKM. This CDR3 has 13 amino acids. The CDR3: CASWGLAGETQYF. DNA of the CDR3: TGTGCCAGCTGGGGACTAGCGGGAGAGACCCAGTACTTC.

The chain employs TRBV30 and TRBJ1-2, with no clear D. The CDR3 extends over 13 amino acids. Germline loops: CDR1 GTSNPN, CDR2 SVGIG (reference sequence). The ends were cut back, 1 base at V and 3 bases at J, with 9 bases in the middle. CDR3 nucleotide sequence: TGTGCCTGGAGTGGTTACGCGGACTATGGCTACACCTTC. Its translation is CAWSGYADYGYTF.

This sequence joins TRBV9 and TRBJ2-5; no clear D. The germline gives CDR1 SGDLS, CDR2 YYNGEE. V lost 0 bases to trimming and J lost 2 bases, with 5 bases between them. The CDR3 length is 13 residues. The CDR3 protein is CASSVGTQETQYF. Here the CDR3 DNA reads TGTGCCAGCAGCGTAGGTACTCAAGAGACCCAGTACTTC. Full variable domain (missing parts from reference TRBV9 and TRBJ2-5): DSGVTQTPKHLITATGQRVTLRCSPRSGDLSVYWYQQSLDQGLQFLIQYYNGEERAKGNILERFSAQQFPDLHSELNLSSLELGDSALYFCASSVGTQETQYFGPGTRLLVL.

This clone was recorded a few times. This sequence joins TRBV30 and TRBJ2-7; TRBD1 is a possible D gene (6 bases). V was clipped by 2 bases and J by 2 bases, with 13 bases between them. Looked up from germline, CDR1 is GTSNPN and CDR2 is SVGIG (reference sequence). This CDR3 has 14 amino acids. In DNA form, the CDR3 reads TGTGCCTGGAGTCCGGACAGTCTACCCTACGAGCAGTACTTC. Amino acid sequence: CAWSPDSLPYEQYF. The whole variable domain, remainder taken from reference TRBV30 and TRBJ2-7, is SQTIHQWPATLVQPVGSPLSLECTVEGTSNPNLYWYRQAAGRGLQLLFYSVGIGQISSEVPQNLSASRPQDRQFILSSKKLLLSDSGFYLCAWSPDSLPYEQYFGPGTRLTVT.

The chain carries TRBV5-1 and TRBJ2-1; TRBD1 might be the D (6 bases). Looked up from germline, CDR1 is SGHRS and CDR2 is YFSETQ. The CDR3 sequence is 14 residues long. V shed 0 bases and J shed 3 bases, with 7 bases lying between them. This CDR3 reads CASSLGTDYNEQFF. CDR3 DNA: TGCGCCAGCAGCTTGGGGACAGACTACAATGAGCAGTTCTTC. Combining the CDR3 with reference TRBV5-1 and TRBJ2-1 gives the whole variable domain KAGVTQTPRYLIKTRGQQVTLSCSPISGHRSVSWYQQTPGQGLQFLFEYFSETQRNKGNFPGRFSGRQFSNSRSEMNVSTLELGDSALYLCASSLGTDYNEQFFGPGTRLTVL.

V usage is TRBV11-2 and J usage is TRBJ2-5; the D is unclear. V lost 2 bases to trimming and J lost 9 bases, with 13 bases between them. This CDR3 is 13 amino acids long. Germline-derived CDR1 and CDR2 are SGHAT and FQNNGV. The CDR3 loop reads CASSLPPMTAQYF. For the CDR3, the DNA is TGTGCCAGCAGCTTACCCCCCATGACGGCCCAGTACTTC.

The chain combines TRBV14 with TRBJ2-1, with TRBD2 matching 9 bases. V dropped 3 bases and J dropped 7; count of bases not matched to a gene: 4. Germline-derived CDR1 and CDR2 are SGHDN and FVKESK. The CDR3 runs 14 residues. The CDR3, as DNA: TGTGCCAGCAGCCACGCAGCGGGGGGAAATGAGCAGTTCTTC. Encoded protein: CASSHAAGGNEQFF.

Only one count was recorded for this clone. The rearrangement links TRBV5-4 to TRBJ2-2; 7 positions match TRBD1. The germline CDR1 and CDR2 sequences are SGHNT and YYREEE (reference sequence). The trim removed 5 bases at V and 7 bases at J, leaving 5 bases unmatched. The CDR3 totals 13 residues. CDR3 coding DNA: TGTGCCAGCAGAGAAGGGGGCCACGGGGAGCTGTTTTTT. It translates to CASREGGHGELFF.

This chain joins TRBV29-1 and TRBJ2-2, with 9 bases identical to TRBD2. The CDR3 runs 16 residues. In germline, CDR1 is SQVTM, CDR2 ANQGSEA. Trimming removed 1 base from V and 3 bases from J; junction bases left unmatched: 6. CDR3 nucleotides: TGCAGCGTTGAAGCGCCTGCGGGAGGGCACACCGGGGAGCTGTTTTTT. It specifies CSVEAPAGGHTGELFF.

The genes are TRBV20-1 and TRBJ2-1; TRBD2 aligns across 7 bases. The CDR3 has 11 amino acids. Germline assignment: CDR1 DFQATT and CDR2 SNEGSKA (reference sequence). Losses at the gene ends were 8 bases for V and 5 bases for J; bases not matched to a gene: 3. CDR3 sequence (DNA): TGCAGTAGGGACTACCACAATGAGCAGTTCTTC. It translates to CSRDYHNEQFF.

The chain combines TRBV29-1 with TRBJ2-3; possible D gene TRBD1, 6 bases. V lost 0 bases to trimming and J lost 4 bases, with 14 bases between them. Germline CDR1 is SQVTM and CDR2 is ANQGSEA. The CDR3 contains 15 residues. In nucleotides, the CDR3 is TGCAGCGTTGAAGATCGGGCAGGGGTCGCAGATACGCAGTATTTT. Amino acids: CSVEDRAGVADTQYF.

This rearrangement joins TRBV4-2 to TRBJ1-5; no reliable D call. V was trimmed by 1 base and J by 7 bases, leaving 11 bases between them. Per the germline V gene, CDR1 is LGHNA and CDR2 is YNFKEQ. The CDR3 runs to 14 residues. CDR3 sequence (DNA): TGTGCCAGCAGCCAAGGTCACGGGTACCAGCCCCAGCATTTT. This encodes CASSQGHGYQPQHF.

The chain uses TRBV29-1 and TRBJ2-7, with 7 positions matching TRBD1. J gave up 3 bases and V 4 bases, and 3 bases lay outside the gene matches. This CDR3 spans 12 amino acids. Germline lookup yields CDR1 SQVTM and CDR2 ANQGSEA. This CDR3 is CSVGDSHYEQYF. The CDR3 region has the DNA TGCAGCGTTGGGGACAGCCACTACGAGCAGTACTTC.

The chain is built from TRBV6-1 and TRBJ2-4, with 7 bases lining up with TRBD2. CDR3 length: 14 amino acids. V lost 7 bases and J lost 0; bases outside the gene matches: 3. The germline CDR1 and CDR2 sequences are MNHNS and SASEGT. DNA of the CDR3: TGTGCCAGCAAGCGGGATTTAGCCAAAAACATTCAGTACTTC. Protein product: CASKRDLAKNIQYF.

The V and J genes are TRBV11-2 and TRBJ2-5; the D is unclear. CDR3 length equals 13 residues. The germline CDR1 and CDR2 sequences are SGHAT and FQNNGV. Trimming pared 1 base from V and 9 bases from J, leaving 12 bases between. The chain's CDR3 is CASSLGQAAAQYF. CDR3 in DNA: TGTGCCAGCAGCTTAGGTCAGGCCGCGGCCCAGTACTTC.

CDR3 DNA: TGCAGCGTTGAAGATGGAACCTACGAGCAGTACTTC. Translating gives CSVEDGTYEQYF. V usage is TRBV29-1 and J usage is TRBJ2-7; the D is unclear. The CDR3 totals 12 residues. Germline-derived CDR1 and CDR2 are SQVTM and ANQGSEA. V lost 0 bases and J 2 bases, leaving 5 bases between the germline ends.

This rearrangement joins TRBV29-1 to TRBJ2-3; TRBD2 aligns across 12 bases. Losses at the gene ends were 6 bases for V and 0 bases for J; bases not matched to a gene: 4. CDR3 length: 15 amino acids. From germline, CDR1 is SQVTM and CDR2 ANQGSEA. The CDR3 bases are TGCAGCGTCAGGACTAGCGGGGAGAGCACAGATACGCAGTATTTT. Protein sequence: CSVRTSGESTDTQYF.